The 32 T cell receptor beta chains below come from one sample, sequenced in a study of technical replicates of blood from a few donors. The assay was immunoSEQ multiplex PCR, and TCRdb's table has in-frame clones only and misses some. The sample holds some 73,000 clones, approximately 91% seen once. The sequenced sample was PBMCs. Receptor source: a human donor in good health. Some clones in this sample may be carry-over from other donors' samples.

The CDR3 region has the DNA TGTGCCACCCGGGGAGGGGGCACAGATACGCAGTATTTT. Residues: CATRGGGTDTQYF. The chain couples TRBV5-4 to TRBJ2-3; 7 bases fit TRBD2. Looked up from germline, CDR1 is SGHNT and CDR2 is YYREEE (reference sequence). Germline trimming cut 9 bases from V and 1 base from J; bases unmatched to any gene: 5. There are 13 residues in the CDR3.

This clone has a single count. The same CDR3 is also encoded by other DNA sequences in this sample. The chain is built from TRBV4-3 and TRBJ1-3, with no clear D. The CDR3 runs to 16 residues. Germline loops: CDR1 LGHNA, CDR2 YSLEER. V lost 0 bases to trimming and J lost 0 bases, with 9 bases between them. Here the CDR3 reads CASSQDRSLSGNTIYF. The DNA for the CDR3 is TGCGCCAGCAGCCAAGATCGGAGCCTCTCTGGAAACACCATATATTTT.

The rearrangement links TRBV28 to TRBJ1-2; 7 bases agree with TRBD1. V lost 1 base, J lost 4 bases, and 3 bases stayed unmatched. The CDR3 spans 14 residues. The germline V gene has CDR1 MDHEN and CDR2 SYDVKM. CDR3 DNA: TGTGCCAGCAGTTTATCCGACAGGGCCTATGGCTACACCTTC. Its protein product is CASSLSDRAYGYTF.

The gene calls are TRBV6-4 and TRBJ1-2; 8 bases are shared with TRBD1. The CDR3 has 15 amino acids. V shed 2 bases, J shed 5 bases, and the junction held 7 bases outside the gene matches. Germline CDR1 reads MRHNA; CDR2 reads SNTAGT. The CDR3, as DNA: TGTGCCAGCAGTGACGGGCCAGGGGGCGAATATGGCTACACCTTC. It codes for CASSDGPGGEYGYTF.

The rearrangement joins TRBV6-1 to TRBJ1-4, with D possibly matching TRBD1 (6 bases). V lost 6 bases and J lost 7, with 18 bases in between. Germline CDR1 is MNHNS and CDR2 is SASEGT. This CDR3 is built from 15 residues. As DNA, the CDR3 is TGTGCCAGCAGGGACAGCTACCACGTCGGTGAAAAACTGTTTTTT. This translates into CASRDSYHVGEKLFF.

This clone was found a few times. This chain connects TRBV30 to TRBJ1-5; tentatively, D is TRBD1 (5 bases). CDR3 length: 13 amino acids. Germline CDR1 reads GTSNPN; CDR2 reads SVGIG (reference sequence). V lost 3 bases and J 9 bases, leaving 15 bases between the germline ends. The CDR3 protein is CAWSLLPGRPQHF. DNA of the CDR3: TGTGCCTGGAGCCTCCTTCCAGGGCGGCCCCAGCATTTT.

The gene calls are TRBV11-2 and TRBJ1-2, with D unclear. Trimming removed 5 bases at V and 4 bases at J, with 20 bases between. The CDR3 loop spans 16 amino acids. Germline lookup yields CDR1 SGHAT and CDR2 FQNNGV. DNA for the CDR3: TGTGCCAGCAGCGGGCGTGCAAGCAGAAAGACCTATGGCTACACCTTC. Residues: CASSGRASRKTYGYTF.

V gene TRBV19 combines with J gene TRBJ2-1; 12 bases fit TRBD1. Germline-derived CDR1 and CDR2 are LNHDA and SQIVND (reference sequence). The CDR3 covers 14 residues. V was clipped by 8 bases and J by 10 bases; unmatched bases: 9. CDR3 sequence: CASSGTGGRREQFF. The CDR3 DNA is TGTGCCAGTTCCGGGACAGGGGGCCGGCGGGAGCAGTTCTTC.

The chain combines TRBV6-1 with TRBJ2-7; TRBD2 aligns across 10 bases. With V trimmed by 2 bases and J by 5 bases, 6 bases remained unmatched. The CDR3 length is 15 residues. CDR1 and CDR2 (germline): MNHNS, SASEGT. CDR3 sequence reads: CASSELTSGIHEQYF. The CDR3 DNA follows: TGTGCCAGCAGTGAATTAACTAGCGGGATACACGAGCAGTACTTC.

V usage is TRBV29-1 and J usage is TRBJ1-4, with D uncertain. The CDR3 totals 11 residues. The V end lost 7 bases, the J end lost 4 bases, and 7 bases lay between the germline ends. CDR1 and CDR2 from the germline V gene are SQVTM and ANQGSEA. CDR3 sequence reads: CSAADNEKLFF. The CDR3 coding sequence is TGCAGCGCCGCAGATAATGAAAAACTGTTTTTT. The full variable domain, in which reference TRBV29-1 and TRBJ1-4 provide the parts outside the CDR3, is SAVISQKPSRDICQRGTSLTIQCQVDSQVTMMFWYRQQPGQSLTLIATANQGSEATYESGFVIDKFPISRPNLTFSTLTVSNMSPEDSSIYLCSAADNEKLFFGSGTQLSVL.

The gene calls are TRBV11-2 and TRBJ2-1; a weak D match, TRBD1 (6 bases). CDR1 SGHAT and CDR2 FQNNGV come from the germline V gene. This CDR3 has 15 residues. V lost 7 bases, J lost 4 bases, and 17 bases lay in between. Here the CDR3 DNA reads TGTGCCAGCACCCAAGGGGCAGGGGCTTACAATGAGCAGTTCTTC. Encoded protein: CASTQGAGAYNEQFF. Using reference TRBV11-2 and TRBJ2-1 for the parts outside the CDR3, the full variable domain is EAGVAQSPRYKIIEKRQSVAFWCNPISGHATLYWYQQILGQGPKLLIQFQNNGVVDDSQLPKDRFSAERLKGVDSTLKIQPAKLEDSAVYLCASTQGAGAYNEQFFGPGTRLTVL.

V and J are TRBV20-1 and TRBJ2-7, with 12 bases lining up with TRBD2. The germline gives CDR1 DFQATT, CDR2 SNEGSKA (reference sequence). This CDR3 contains 11 residues. CDR3 residues: CSARRLAGASV. The CDR3 DNA is TGCAGTGCCAGACGACTAGCGGGGGCTTCGGTC.

V gene TRBV19 combines with J gene TRBJ1-5, with D hard to call. Germline V gene lookup returns CDR1 LNHDA and CDR2 SQIVND (reference sequence). V was trimmed by 1 base and J by 3 bases, leaving 7 bases between them. The CDR3 sequence is 14 residues long. The CDR3 DNA is TGTGCCAGTAGTATAGTAGCGTTCAATCAGCCCCAGCATTTT. This encodes CASSIVAFNQPQHF.

V is TRBV7-2 and J is TRBJ2-7; 7 positions agree with TRBD1. The ends lost 5 bases at V and 3 bases at J; junction bases unmatched: 7. This CDR3 is built from 14 residues. Per germline, CDR1 SGHTA and CDR2 FQGNSA. CDR3 protein: CASSRRQGRYEQYF. CDR3 DNA sequence: TGTGCCAGCAGCCGACGACAGGGTCGCTACGAGCAGTACTTC.

The chain recombines TRBV10-3 with TRBJ1-1; D ambiguous. Germline-derived CDR1 and CDR2 are ENHRY and SYGVKD. V shed 4 bases and J shed 5 bases, with 17 bases lying between them. The CDR3 has 15 residues. CDR3 in amino acids: CAISGSGSGITEAFF. The CDR3 bases are TGTGCCATCAGTGGGTCGGGTAGCGGAATAACTGAAGCTTTCTTT.

The J gene is TRBJ2-3, the V gene TRBV6-6; D is possibly TRBD1 (6 bases). CDR3 length equals 15 residues. CDR1 and CDR2 (germline): MNHNY, SVGAGI (reference sequence). Trimming pared 5 bases from V and 2 bases from J, leaving 14 bases between. The CDR3 DNA sequence: TGTGCCAGCAGTGAGAGAACAGGGTCCACAGATACGCAGTATTTT. Translation: CASSERTGSTDTQYF.

The rearrangement uses TRBV19 and TRBJ1-5; a possible D gene is TRBD1 (5 bases). The CDR3 is 12 amino acids. The germline V gene has CDR1 LNHDA and CDR2 SQIVND (reference sequence). The ends were cut back, 5 bases at V and 10 bases at J, with 12 bases in the middle. CDR3 in DNA: TGTGCCAGTAGTCTGGACACTCAACCCCAGCATTTT. Protein product: CASSLDTQPQHF. Variable domain in full (rest from reference TRBV19 and TRBJ1-5): DGGITQSPKYLFRKEGQNVTLSCEQNLNHDAMYWYRQDPGQGLRLIYYSQIVNDFQKGDIAEGYSVSREKKESFPLTVTSAQKNPTAFYLCASSLDTQPQHFGDGTRLSIL.

The chain uses TRBV30 and TRBJ1-5; D remains ambiguous. The CDR3 contains 14 residues. V shed 0 bases and J shed 6 bases, with 12 bases lying between them. Per the germline V gene, CDR1 is GTSNPN and CDR2 is SVGIG (reference sequence). The CDR3 bases are TGTGCCTGGAGTGTAGGAGGATCTGGTCAGCCCCAGCATTTT. Protein product: CAWSVGGSGQPQHF. The whole variable domain, filled in from reference TRBV30 and TRBJ1-5, reads SQTIHQWPATLVQPVGSPLSLECTVEGTSNPNLYWYRQAAGRGLQLLFYSVGIGQISSEVPQNLSASRPQDRQFILSSKKLLLSDSGFYLCAWSVGGSGQPQHFGDGTRLSIL.

V gene TRBV11-2 combines with J gene TRBJ2-7; the match to TRBD1 covers 10 bases. Germline CDR1 SGHAT, CDR2 FQNNGV. The V gene end was trimmed by 5 bases and the J gene end by 2 bases; junction bases not matched to a gene: 9. This CDR3 is built from 16 residues. The DNA of the CDR3 is TGTGCCAGCAGCCATAGAGGGACAGGGGATCCCTACGAGCAGTACTTC. It specifies CASSHRGTGDPYEQYF.

The genes are TRBV12-5 and TRBJ2-5; tentative D call: TRBD1 (6 bases). Germline CDR1 reads LGHNT; CDR2 reads FRNRAP. The CDR3 sequence is 15 residues long. With 7 bases removed from V and 3 bases from J, the gap between germline ends came to 18 bases. The CDR3 reads CASAGDTQPEETQYF. DNA of the CDR3: TGTGCTAGTGCCGGGGACACCCAACCCGAAGAGACCCAGTACTTC.

This clone was counted between two and nine times. The chain carries TRBV18 and TRBJ2-1; 8 bases line up with TRBD1. V trimming: 4 bases; J trimming: 0 bases; junction bases outside the gene matches: 5. This CDR3 has 16 amino acids. CDR1 KGHSH and CDR2 LQKENI come from the germline V gene. The CDR3, as DNA: TGTGCCAGCTCACAAGGGACAGGTCTCTCCTACAATGAGCAGTTCTTC. It translates to CASSQGTGLSYNEQFF.

This rearrangement joins TRBV29-1 to TRBJ2-1, with 7 positions matching TRBD2. The CDR3 consists of 14 residues. Germline CDR1 and CDR2: SQVTM and ANQGSEA. Trimming took 0 bases from V and 3 from J; bases not matched to a gene: 2. CDR3 sequence reads: CSVEDWTSYNEQFF. The CDR3 nucleotides are TGCAGCGTTGAAGATTGGACTAGCTACAATGAGCAGTTCTTC.

The chain carries TRBV6-5 and TRBJ1-6, with D maybe TRBD1 (5 bases). Between the trimmed V and J ends, which lost 1 base and 7 bases, there was a span of 14 bases. CDR3 size: 16 residues. Germline V gene lookup returns CDR1 MNHEY and CDR2 SVGAGI. CDR3: CASSYLSDRRNSPLHF. The CDR3, as DNA: TGTGCCAGCAGTTACTTATCCGACAGACGGAATTCACCCCTCCACTTT.

The gene calls are TRBV6-5 and TRBJ1-2; 7 positions agree with TRBD1. Germline V lookup: CDR1 MNHEY, CDR2 SVGAGI. CDR3 length equals 15 residues. The junction had 2 bases not matched to a gene; V was cut back by 0 bases and J by 1 base. For the CDR3, the DNA is TGTGCCAGCAGTTACTCGAGACAGGGTAACTATGGCTACACCTTC. Translated, it gives CASSYSRQGNYGYTF.

The rearrangement uses TRBV19 and TRBJ1-5, with D unclear. Trimming took 3 bases from V and 7 from J, leaving 7 bases between them. The germline V gene has CDR1 LNHDA and CDR2 SQIVND (reference sequence). CDR3 length equals 12 residues. CDR3 DNA sequence: TGTGCCAGTAGTATCGGTCAACAGCCCCAGCATTTT. This gives the protein CASSIGQQPQHF.

In this sample, this clone turned up once. This chain's CDR3 is CASSDLAGSYEQYF. The DNA of the CDR3 is TGTGCCAGTAGTGATTTAGCGGGCTCCTACGAGCAGTACTTC. V and J are TRBV19 and TRBJ2-7; 7 nucleotides match TRBD2. Germline CDR1 and CDR2: LNHDA and SQIVND (reference sequence). The CDR3 runs 14 residues. The V segment lost 5 bases and the J segment 0 bases; nucleotides outside the gene matches: 4.

The rearrangement links TRBV4-1 to TRBJ1-4; D is uncertain. The CDR3 loop spans 13 amino acids. The V end lost 1 base, the J end lost 5 bases, and 5 bases lay between the germline ends. CDR1 is MGHRA, CDR2 YSYEKL, per germline. The CDR3 coding sequence is TGCGCCAGCAGCCAAGTTCCGAATGAAAAACTGTTTTTT. It codes for CASSQVPNEKLFF.

The chain is built from TRBV7-9 and TRBJ2-7; TRBD2 is a possible D gene (6 bases). Germline V gene lookup returns CDR1 SEHNR and CDR2 FQNEAQ (reference sequence). CDR3 length equals 15 residues. The ends were cut back, 4 bases at V and 0 bases at J, with 13 bases in the middle. Written as DNA, the CDR3 is TGTGCCAGCAGCTCCGGCCGGGACTTCTCCTACGAGCAGTACTTC. Amino acid sequence: CASSSGRDFSYEQYF.

DNA of the CDR3: TGTGCCAGCAGCTCCCCATTCGGGGGGCGGCCTAAAAAGGGCTACACCTTC. Translation gives CASSSPFGGRPKKGYTF. The rearrangement links TRBV7-9 to TRBJ1-2; maybe TRBD1 (6 bases). Per germline, CDR1 SEHNR and CDR2 FQNEAQ (reference sequence). This CDR3 region has 17 residues. The V and J ends lost 4 bases and 8 bases respectively, with 26 bases between them.

This chain uses TRBV9 with TRBJ2-3, with TRBD2 matching over 11 bases. The CDR3 is 16 residues long. The J segment lost 4 bases and the V segment lost 0 bases, leaving 4 bases of the junction unmatched. CDR1 and CDR2 (germline): SGDLS, YYNGEE. CDR3 DNA: TGTGCCAGCAGCGTAGCTAGCGGGGGGTTGGCAGATACGCAGTATTTT. Protein: CASSVASGGLADTQYF.

The chain couples TRBV27 to TRBJ2-7; D gene uncertain. The CDR3 consists of 15 residues. Trimming took 5 bases from V and 1 from J, leaving 15 bases between them. Looked up from germline, CDR1 is MNHEY and CDR2 is SMNVEV (reference sequence). This chain's CDR3 is CASSATERYSYEQYF. CDR3 sequence (DNA): TGTGCCAGCAGTGCAACAGAAAGGTATTCCTACGAGCAGTACTTC.

The rearrangement joins TRBV5-1 to TRBJ2-3, with a weak D call TRBD2 (5 bases). CDR1 SGHRS and CDR2 YFSETQ come from the germline V gene. There are 16 residues in the CDR3. Trimming took 4 bases from V and 2 from J, leaving 17 bases between them. In DNA, the CDR3 is TGCGCCAGCAGCGCGGGTCTAGGTCAGGTCACAGATACGCAGTATTTT. Amino acid sequence: CASSAGLGQVTDTQYF.